These 25 T cell receptor beta chains originate from one sample sequenced in a study of blood T cell repertoires in COVID-19. Clones were read by immunoSEQ multiplex PCR, and TCRdb kept only the in-frame ones, dropping some. The table lists 100,000 to 120,000 clones, around 82% of them singletons, with 15% to 20% in the top ten. Sequencing was done on a sample of peripheral blood. These receptors came from an older woman with acute or convalescent COVID-19.

The J gene is TRBJ2-1, the V gene TRBV7-2; TRBD2 aligns across 11 bases. V lost 2 bases, J lost 6 bases, and 9 bases stayed unmatched. This CDR3 contains 17 residues. Germline CDR1 and CDR2: SGHTA and FQGNSA. The CDR3 spells CASSLSWVAGGLNEQFF. The DNA of the CDR3 is TGTGCCAGCAGCTTAAGTTGGGTAGCGGGGGGGCTCAATGAGCAGTTCTTC.

This clone was found a few times. The gene calls are TRBV27 and TRBJ1-1; unclear D gene. Germline CDR1 reads MNHEY; CDR2 reads SMNVEV (reference sequence). CDR3 length: 14 amino acids. V was cut by 8 bases and J by 6 bases, with 19 bases left in between. The CDR3 spells CASSTEEGPAEAFF. The DNA of the CDR3 is TGTGCCAGCTCAACGGAGGAGGGTCCCGCTGAAGCTTTCTTT.

This chain uses TRBV30 with TRBJ1-4; no firm D call. The CDR3 extends over 14 amino acids. Germline CDR1 is GTSNPN and CDR2 is SVGIG (reference sequence). Trimming removed 2 bases at V and 0 bases at J, with 7 bases between. Here the CDR3 reads CAWSYRATNEKLFF. The CDR3 DNA reads as TGTGCCTGGAGTTACCGGGCAACTAATGAAAAACTGTTTTTT.

The genes are TRBV19 and TRBJ1-2, with 7 bases matching TRBD1. Germline V gene data show CDR1 as LNHDA and CDR2 as SQIVND (reference sequence). This CDR3 spans 17 amino acids. V gave up 2 bases and J gave up 3 bases; unmatched junction bases: 12. CDR3 DNA: TGTGCCAGTAGTATATTTTTCGGGACAGAGACCGACTATGGCTACACCTTC. Translated: CASSIFFGTETDYGYTF.

The chain couples TRBV21-1 to TRBJ1-2; the D call TRBD1 from the table was never checked on the DNA. TRBV21-1 is a pseudogene. This CDR3 spans 13 amino acids. The CDR3 spells CASMSEGDYGYTF. The DNA for the CDR3 is TGTGCCAGCATGTCAGAGGGGGACTATGGCTACACCTTC.

The gene calls are TRBV29-1 and TRBJ2-1; TRBD1 agrees at 7 bases. Germline V gives CDR1 SQVTM, CDR2 ANQGSEA. The CDR3 has 12 residues. V gave up 3 bases and J gave up 9 bases; unmatched junction bases: 5. CDR3 protein: CSVERGLPEQFF. Here the CDR3 DNA reads TGCAGCGTTGAGAGGGGGCTGCCTGAGCAGTTCTTC.

This chain connects TRBV27 to TRBJ1-2; 7 bases align to TRBD1. V lost 5 bases and J lost 3; bases outside the gene matches: 3. Germline-derived CDR1 and CDR2 are MNHEY and SMNVEV (reference sequence). The length of the CDR3 is 13 residues. The CDR3: CASSTTGHYGYTF. Here the CDR3 DNA reads TGTGCCAGCAGTACGACAGGGCACTATGGCTACACCTTC.

The rearrangement uses TRBV11-3 and TRBJ2-5; D possibly corresponds to TRBD2 (6 bases). The CDR3 is 14 amino acids. Germline V CDR1 and CDR2: SGHNT, YENEEA. Trimming cost V 5 bases and J 5 bases, with 15 bases left between them. The CDR3 DNA reads as TGTGCCAGCAGCCCGCCGGGACTCATGGAGACCCAGTACTTC. Protein: CASSPPGLMETQYF.

This clone was counted once. This chain connects TRBV5-4 to TRBJ2-3; D possibly corresponds to TRBD2 (5 bases). V was clipped by 0 bases and J by 1 base, with 12 bases between them. The CDR3 consists of 16 residues. Germline CDR1 and CDR2: SGHNT and YYREEE (reference sequence). CDR3 sequence reads: CASSLDSSGGTDTQYF. The CDR3 region has the DNA TGTGCCAGCAGCTTGGACTCGAGCGGAGGCACAGATACGCAGTATTTT.

The CDR3 DNA sequence: TGTGCCAGCAGCTTGGGGCAAGTGAACACTGAAGCTTTCTTT. This gives the protein CASSLGQVNTEAFF. The chain is built from TRBV5-4 and TRBJ1-1, with D hard to call. Trimming stripped 0 bases from V and 0 bases from J, with 6 bases between. The germline V gene has CDR1 SGHNT and CDR2 YYREEE (reference sequence). This CDR3 region has 14 residues.

The chain uses TRBV27 and TRBJ1-2; possibly TRBD1 for D (5 bases). Germline loops: CDR1 MNHEY, CDR2 SMNVEV (reference sequence). The CDR3 is 13 residues long. V was pared by 0 bases and J by 6 bases, with 8 bases between. The CDR3 loop reads CASSLSGEDGYTF. The CDR3 DNA follows: TGTGCCAGCAGTTTATCAGGGGAAGATGGCTACACCTTC.

The chain carries TRBV24-1 and TRBJ1-1; no reliable D call. Germline V gene data show CDR1 as KGHDR and CDR2 as SFDVKD. The V and J ends lost 9 bases and 1 base respectively, with 11 bases between them. There are 13 residues in the CDR3. The CDR3 DNA follows: TGTGCCACCGAGGAAGGGAGGAACACTGAAGCTTTCTTT. Protein product: CATEEGRNTEAFF.

The chain is built from TRBV5-1 and TRBJ1-5, with a possible D match to TRBD1 (6 bases). Germline V gene lookup returns CDR1 SGHRS and CDR2 YFSETQ. The V end lost 4 bases, the J end lost 3 bases, and 11 bases lay between the germline ends. The CDR3 sequence is 14 residues long. For the CDR3, the DNA is TGCGCCAGCAGCCCGGACAGCCACAATCAGCCCCAGCATTTT. Its protein is CASSPDSHNQPQHF.

The chain uses TRBV4-1 and TRBJ1-3, with D possibly being TRBD1 (5 bases). The CDR3 covers 15 residues. From germline, CDR1 is MGHRA and CDR2 YSYEKL. Trimming took off 3 bases at V and 0 bases at J, with 9 bases between the two ends. The CDR3 region is CASSQSDSSGNTIYF. In nucleotides, the CDR3 is TGCGCCAGCAGCCAGTCCGACAGCTCTGGAAACACCATATATTTT.

The J gene is TRBJ2-1, the V gene TRBV25-1; TRBD2 aligns across 9 bases. With 5 bases clipped from V and 2 bases from J, the junction kept 4 bases outside the gene matches. The CDR3 has 15 residues. Germline V gene lookup returns CDR1 MGHDK and CDR2 SYGVNS. CDR3 sequence reads: CASSLLAGTYNEQFF. The CDR3 nucleotides read TGTGCCAGCAGTCTCCTAGCGGGAACCTACAATGAGCAGTTCTTC.

The chain is built from TRBV14 and TRBJ2-7; 11 bases map to TRBD1. The ends lost 4 bases at V and 2 bases at J; junction bases unmatched: 7. CDR1 and CDR2 from the germline V gene are SGHDN and FVKESK. The CDR3 has 16 residues. The CDR3 loop is CASSLRPGQGAYEQYF. CDR3 nucleotide sequence: TGTGCCAGCAGCCTACGTCCGGGACAGGGGGCCTACGAGCAGTACTTC.

The chain uses TRBV5-6 and TRBJ2-7; possibly TRBD1 for D (6 bases). The CDR3 runs to 16 residues. Germline V CDR1 and CDR2: SGHDT, YYEEEE. V shed 0 bases and J shed 0 bases, with 13 bases lying between them. The CDR3 DNA is TGTGCCAGCAGCTTGGCCACAGGGATGAGCTCCTACGAGCAGTACTTC. It translates to CASSLATGMSSYEQYF.

The rearrangement joins TRBV9 to TRBJ1-2; TRBD1 matches 11 bases. The ends lost 3 bases at V and 3 bases at J; junction bases unmatched: 10. The CDR3 consists of 17 residues. Germline V gives CDR1 SGDLS, CDR2 YYNGEE. The CDR3 here is CASSDRDRGTGDYGYTF. CDR3 DNA: TGTGCCAGCAGCGACCGGGACAGGGGGACTGGAGACTATGGCTACACCTTC.

The chain carries TRBV9 and TRBJ2-3; no definite D call. Germline V gene data show CDR1 as SGDLS and CDR2 as YYNGEE. The V gene lost 4 bases and the J gene lost 6 bases, with 12 bases spanning the gap. The CDR3 length is 13 residues. The chain's CDR3 is CASSSTPGDTQYF. In nucleotides, the CDR3 is TGTGCCAGCAGCTCGACCCCCGGGGATACGCAGTATTTT.

This clone was seen just once. The rearrangement links TRBV7-6 to TRBJ2-1; TRBD2 might be the D (6 bases). V lost 1 base and J 8 bases, leaving 18 bases between the germline ends. Germline V gene data show CDR1 as SGHVS and CDR2 as FNYEAQ. This CDR3 contains 16 residues. The CDR3 DNA is TGTGCCAGCAGCTTAGGTAGAGGAGCGGGTGCCCATGAGCAGTTCTTC. It specifies CASSLGRGAGAHEQFF.

This clone appeared a single time. The chain uses TRBV7-9 and TRBJ2-1, with 9 bases fitting TRBD1. The germline gives CDR1 SEHNR, CDR2 FQNEAQ (reference sequence). The CDR3 covers 15 residues. The junction had 2 bases not matched to a gene; V was cut back by 2 bases and J by 3 bases. CDR3 residues: CASSLTGQGYNEQFF. In nucleotides, the CDR3 is TGTGCCAGCAGCTTAACGGGACAGGGCTACAATGAGCAGTTCTTC.

V gene TRBV7-3 combines with J gene TRBJ1-2; 7 bases map to TRBD1. Germline-derived CDR1 and CDR2 are SGHTA and FQGTGA. The junction had 2 bases not matched to a gene; V was cut back by 0 bases and J by 1 base. The CDR3 spans 15 residues. Here the CDR3 reads CASSLTGTVNYGYTF. The DNA of the CDR3 is TGTGCCAGCAGCTTAACGGGGACAGTTAACTATGGCTACACCTTC.

The chain employs TRBV5-1 and TRBJ2-3, with D tentatively TRBD2 (5 bases). Per germline, CDR1 SGHRS and CDR2 YFSETQ. V dropped 1 base and J dropped 2 bases, with 11 bases sitting between them. This CDR3 has 15 amino acids. Here the CDR3 reads CASSLYGSATDTQYF. The CDR3 bases are TGCGCCAGCAGCTTGTATGGTAGCGCCACAGATACGCAGTATTTT.

This chain joins TRBV2 and TRBJ2-2; D is ambiguous. Germline V lookup: CDR1 SNHLY, CDR2 FYNNEI. The CDR3 is 14 amino acids. Trimming took 4 bases from V and 6 from J, leaving 12 bases between them. For the CDR3, the DNA is TGTGCCAGCAGTGTCGAGCGTCCCCCCGGGGAGCTGTTTTTT. It encodes CASSVERPPGELFF.

The V and J genes are TRBV11-2 and TRBJ1-4, with 8 bases identical to TRBD1. Germline loops: CDR1 SGHAT, CDR2 FQNNGV. V lost 8 bases, J lost 7 bases, and 6 bases stayed unmatched. The length of the CDR3 is 13 residues. CDR3 protein: CASGAGGVEKLFF. The CDR3 DNA sequence: TGTGCCAGCGGCGCAGGGGGCGTTGAAAAACTGTTTTTT.